One sample yielded the 4 T cell receptor beta chains listed below, sequenced in a study of a mutant IDH1 vaccine in newly diagnosed glioma. Profiled with immunoSEQ multiplex PCR; TCRdb holds only in-frame clones, not every one. The data hold more than 35,000 clones, with roughly 79% observed a single time. Described time point: week 35, safety follow-up. Every vaccine dose comprised 300 ug of mutant IDH1 20-mer peptide plus topical imiquimod. What these receptors recognize is not known. Sequenced material: PBMCs, taken from a glioma patient whose treatment included an IDH1 peptide vaccine. Source of these receptors: a woman aged 35 to 49 with glioma. Some clones in this sample may be carry-over from other donors' samples.

Only a few counts were recorded for this clone. The gene calls are TRBV29-1 and TRBJ2-2, with 9 bases fitting TRBD2. V lost 6 bases and J lost 9; bases outside the gene matches: 17. The V gene's germline CDR1 is SQVTM and CDR2 ANQGSEA. This CDR3 contains 16 residues. The CDR3 sequence: CSVPMWGSGGSWELFF. CDR3 DNA: TGCAGCGTACCTATGTGGGGTAGCGGGGGTTCATGGGAGCTGTTTTTT.

The chain is built from TRBV27 and TRBJ2-5; D may match TRBD1 or TRBD2 (5 bases each). V was shortened by 6 bases and J by 1 base, with 15 bases between the two germline ends. This CDR3 contains 15 residues. Germline loops: CDR1 MNHEY, CDR2 SMNVEV (reference sequence). The CDR3 nucleotides read TGTGCCAGCAGCCAAACGGCAGGGACCCAAGAGACCCAGTACTTC. Its translation is CASSQTAGTQETQYF.

The V gene is TRBV7-9, the J gene TRBJ1-2; 9 bases are shared with TRBD1. CDR3 length: 11 amino acids. Germline lookup yields CDR1 SEHNR and CDR2 FQNEAQ (reference sequence). The V and J ends lost 6 bases and 12 bases, in that order; junction bases with no gene match: 5. The CDR3 region has the DNA TGTGCCAGCAGGAGGGACAGGGTACACACCTTC. Protein: CASRRDRVHTF.

This clone was seen once. The chain combines TRBV19 with TRBJ2-7; no firm D call. The CDR3 contains 15 residues. The germline V and J ends were trimmed by 5 bases and 2 bases, with 16 bases remaining between them. CDR1 and CDR2 (germline): LNHDA, SQIVND (reference sequence). CDR3 nucleotides: TGTGCCAGTAGTCTGAACAAGTATAATCCCTACGAGCAGTACTTC. As protein: CASSLNKYNPYEQYF.